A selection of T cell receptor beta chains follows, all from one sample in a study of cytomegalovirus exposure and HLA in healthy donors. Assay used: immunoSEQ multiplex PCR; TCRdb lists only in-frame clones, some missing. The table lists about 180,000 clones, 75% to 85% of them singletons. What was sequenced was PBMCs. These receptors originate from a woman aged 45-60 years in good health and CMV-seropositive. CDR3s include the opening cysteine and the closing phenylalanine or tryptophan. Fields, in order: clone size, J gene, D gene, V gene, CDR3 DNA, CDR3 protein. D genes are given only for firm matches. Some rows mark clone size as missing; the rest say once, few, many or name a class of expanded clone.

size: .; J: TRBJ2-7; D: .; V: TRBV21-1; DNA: TGTGCCAGCACACGGGGAAGGGATTACGAGCAGTACTTC; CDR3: CASTRGRDYEQYF
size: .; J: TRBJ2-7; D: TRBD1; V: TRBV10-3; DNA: TGTGCCATCAGTGACCTCGAGGGACAGGGGCCATACGAGCAGTACTTC; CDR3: CAISDLEGQGPYEQYF
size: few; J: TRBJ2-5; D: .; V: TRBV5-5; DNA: TGTGCCAGCAGCCTGAGGGAGACCCAGTACTTC; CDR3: CASSLRETQYF
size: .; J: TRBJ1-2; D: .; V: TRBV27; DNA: TGTGCCAGCAGTCCAATAGTACGGGGTTTAAGCTATGGCTACACCTTC; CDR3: CASSPIVRGLSYGYTF
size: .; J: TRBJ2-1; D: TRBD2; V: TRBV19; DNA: TGTGCCAGTAGTCCGAGGACTAGCGGGGGGCGAGACAATGAGCAGTTCTTC; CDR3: CASSPRTSGGRDNEQFF
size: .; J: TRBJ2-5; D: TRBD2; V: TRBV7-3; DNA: TGTGCCAGCAGCTTAAACCTAGCGGGGGGATCAGAGACCCAGTACTTC; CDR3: CASSLNLAGGSETQYF
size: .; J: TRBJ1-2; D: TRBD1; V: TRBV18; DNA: TGTGCCAGCTCACCATCTACCGGGACAGGGGGCGTTGGCTACACCTTC; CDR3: CASSPSTGTGGVGYTF
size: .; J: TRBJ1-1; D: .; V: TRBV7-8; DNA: TGTGCCAGCAGCCTCGACTGGAGGGCGACTGAAGCTTTCTTT; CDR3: CASSLDWRATEAFF
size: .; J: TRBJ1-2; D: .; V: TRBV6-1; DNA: TGTGCCACCGGGGGTTTACGGGGCTACACCTTC; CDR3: CATGGLRGYTF
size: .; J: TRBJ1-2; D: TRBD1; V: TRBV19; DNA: TGTGCCAGTAGTAGCCGACAGGGCAGGGGTGGCTACACCTTC; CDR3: CASSSRQGRGGYTF
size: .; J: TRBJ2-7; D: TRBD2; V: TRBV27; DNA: TGTGCCAGCAGTCTCACTAGCGGGGGGGCTTCCTACGAGCAGTACTTC; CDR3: CASSLTSGGASYEQYF
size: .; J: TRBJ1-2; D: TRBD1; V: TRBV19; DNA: TGTGCCAGTTCTATAGCCCAGGGGGACTATGGCTACACCTTC; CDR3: CASSIAQGDYGYTF
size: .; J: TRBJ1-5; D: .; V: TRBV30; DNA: TGTGCCTGGGGTCGGGTGGGGGCAAACAATCAGCCCCAGCATTTT; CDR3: CAWGRVGANNQPQHF
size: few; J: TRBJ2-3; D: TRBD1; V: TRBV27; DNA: TGTGCCAGCAGTTTCAGATGGCGGACAGGGGTCAGCACAGATACGCAGTATTTT; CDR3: CASSFRWRTGVSTDTQYF
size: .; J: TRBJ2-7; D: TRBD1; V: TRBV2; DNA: TGTGCCAGTCGACAGGGGTTGGTCCCCTACGAGCAGTACTTC; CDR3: CASRQGLVPYEQYF
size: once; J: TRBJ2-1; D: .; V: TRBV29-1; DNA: TGCAGCGTCCCTCATCCCAGGGCCCCCTCGAGCTCCTACAATGAGCAGTTCTTC; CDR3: CSVPHPRAPSSSYNEQFF
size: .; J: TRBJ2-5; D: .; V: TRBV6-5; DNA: TGTGCCAGTGGGGGCGGAGGAGGGACCCAGTACTTC; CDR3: CASGGGGGTQYF
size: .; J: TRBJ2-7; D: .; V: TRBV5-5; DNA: TGTGCCAGCAGCCGGGCCCCTCAGGGTTCCTACGAGCAGTACTTC; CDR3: CASSRAPQGSYEQYF